The 10 T cell receptor beta chains reported below all come from one sample, sequenced in a study of T cell repertoires in cytomegalovirus infection (dated by TCRdb to about 2019). Sequenced using an Illumina HiSeq 1500. In-frame beta chains were kept once TCRdb had trimmed the public reads at Q25 with fastp and called clones with MiXCR. Identical CDR3 proteins give one entry, which carries the most common genes and DNA. The sample records around 630,000 distinct CDR3 sequences, 20% to 25% of which are singletons. Approximately 8% of the sample is taken by the ten largest. What was sequenced was CD8+ T cells from PBMCs. These receptors all stem from a human donor in good health (CMV status not recorded). Some clones in this sample may be carry-over from other donors' samples.

This clonotype was picked up a small number of times. DNA of the CDR3: TGTGCCACCAGCAGAGGACGTGGGGAGCCCCAGCATTTT. It translates to CATSRGRGEPQHF. The genes are TRBV15 and TRBJ1-5; D remains unclear. This CDR3 has 13 amino acids. Germline V gene sequence: CDR1 LNHNV, CDR2 YYDKDF (reference sequence). Trimming left V 1 base short and J 8 bases short, with 9 bases between.

This chain joins TRBV6-6 and TRBJ1-3; D gene uncertain. The V and J ends lost 2 bases and 4 bases respectively, with 6 bases between them. Germline CDR1 reads MNHNY; CDR2 reads SVGAGI (reference sequence). The CDR3 totals 13 residues. CDR3 nucleotides: TGTGCCAGCAGTTACGATCCCGGAAACACCATATATTTT. It codes for CASSYDPGNTIYF.

V is TRBV20-1 and J is TRBJ2-7; D is unresolved. This CDR3 region has 13 residues. CDR1 is DFQATT, CDR2 SNEGSKA, per germline (reference sequence). Deletions cut 7 bases from V and 0 bases from J, with 13 bases between. The CDR3 DNA is TGCAGTGGATTGCCCTCCAGCTCCTACGAGCAGTACTTC. Translating gives CSGLPSSSYEQYF.

The DNA for the CDR3 is TGTGCCAGCAGTTACTCGATCCCAAATACGCAGTATTTT. Amino acids: CASSYSIPNTQYF. This chain connects TRBV12-3 or TRBV12-4 to TRBJ2-3, with D unresolved. The CDR3 totals 13 residues. The V end lost 4 bases, the J end lost 7 bases, and 12 bases lay between the germline ends.

On this clonotype: A much larger clone is a single base away; this may be a read error. The chain uses TRBV7-8 and TRBJ2-5; 7 bases fit TRBD1. The CDR3 contains 16 residues. The V gene's germline CDR1 is SGHVS and CDR2 FQNEAQ. The CDR3 protein is CASSLLPQGVGETLYF. The CDR3 DNA reads as TGTGCCAGCAGCCTTCTACCCCAGGGGGTAGGGGAGACCCTGTACTTC.

The CDR3 is CASSLVVRLSTDTQYF. For the CDR3, the DNA is TGTGCCAGCAGCTTAGTCGTTCGCCTTAGCACAGATACGCAGTATTTT. The rearrangement links TRBV11-2 to TRBJ2-3, with D unresolved. The V end lost 1 base, the J end lost 0 bases, and 11 bases lay between the germline ends. CDR3 size: 16 residues. The germline gives CDR1 SGHAT, CDR2 FQNNGV.

J is TRBJ2-7 and V is TRBV27, with unresolved D. The CDR3 loop spans 13 amino acids. Germline CDR1 is MNHEY and CDR2 is SMNVEV (reference sequence). Trimming stripped 0 bases from V and 2 bases from J, with 5 bases between. This CDR3 is CASSLSATYEQYF. CDR3 coding DNA: TGTGCCAGCAGTTTATCCGCAACCTACGAGCAGTACTTC.

This clonotype was seen a single time. The J gene is TRBJ2-5, the V gene TRBV4-2; D may be TRBD1 (5 bases). CDR3 length equals 15 residues. Germline values: CDR1 LGHNA, CDR2 YNFKEQ. Trimming removed 7 bases from V and 4 bases from J, with 19 bases in between. The CDR3 DNA reads TGTGCCAGCAAAGGGGCCAGCCTGAGAGGAGAGACCCAGTACTTC. This sequence encodes CASKGASLRGETQYF.

This clonotype was observed a handful of times. The V call is TRBV10-1, the J call TRBJ1-5; no firm D call. Looked up from germline, CDR1 is WNHNN and CDR2 is SYGVQD (reference sequence). This CDR3 has 13 residues. V lost 2 bases and J lost 7, with 9 bases in between. CDR3 in amino acids: CASSEKVWQPQHF. CDR3 nucleotides: TGCGCCAGCAGTGAGAAGGTGTGGCAGCCCCAGCATTTT.

V gene TRBV19 combines with J gene TRBJ2-1; 11 bases agree with TRBD2. Germline CDR1 and CDR2: LNHDA and SQIVND (reference sequence). CDR3 length: 19 residues. The V segment lost 0 bases and the J segment 0 bases; nucleotides outside the gene matches: 7. The CDR3 sequence is CASSIDRLAGGRSYNEQFF. The DNA for the CDR3 is TGTGCCAGTAGTATAGATCGGCTAGCGGGGGGCCGCTCCTACAATGAGCAGTTCTTC.